The clone carrying this T cell receptor beta chain has at least ten counts. What it binds is not known. The unsorted libraries were generated from a total of 2 million PBMCs, which had been stored in RNAlater at -80 C. The germline V and J ends were trimmed by 7 bases and 5 bases, with 11 bases remaining between them. CDR1 is SQVTM, CDR2 ANQGSEA, per germline. The CDR3 runs to 12 residues. The sample comes from a study of neurological immune-mediated disorders. On the study more broadly: A relapsing-remitting course was seen in about 90% of the roughly 35 multiple sclerosis patients and a secondary progressive course in 3.

Study observations and caveats: HTLV-1-associated myelopathy led in TCR clonal expansion, while multiple sclerosis ranked lowest, below healthy controls.

TCRdb re-called the 5' RACE reads through MiXCR, storing one row per CDR3 protein. Seen here are about 58,000 distinct CDR3 sequences, 3% to 4% observed once, and the top ten hold approximately 7.1%. This receptor was identified in a woman aged 60-75 years with multiple sclerosis. This chain links TRBV29-1 with TRBJ2-2; D not certain. Sequencing was done on a sample of PBMCs. CDR3 coding DNA: TGCAGCGCCCGACCTCAAACCGGGGAGCTGTTTTTT. Translating it yields CSARPQTGELFF.